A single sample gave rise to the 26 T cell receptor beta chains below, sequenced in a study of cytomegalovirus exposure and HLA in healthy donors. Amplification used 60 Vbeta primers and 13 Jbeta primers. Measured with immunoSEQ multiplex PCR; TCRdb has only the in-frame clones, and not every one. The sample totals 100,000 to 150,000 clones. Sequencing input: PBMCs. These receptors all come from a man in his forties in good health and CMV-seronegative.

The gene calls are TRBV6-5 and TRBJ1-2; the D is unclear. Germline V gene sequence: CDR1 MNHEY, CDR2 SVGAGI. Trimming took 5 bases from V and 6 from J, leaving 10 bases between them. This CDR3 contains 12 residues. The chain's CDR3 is CASSPPGDGYTF. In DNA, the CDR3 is TGTGCCAGCAGTCCCCCCGGGGATGGCTACACCTTC.

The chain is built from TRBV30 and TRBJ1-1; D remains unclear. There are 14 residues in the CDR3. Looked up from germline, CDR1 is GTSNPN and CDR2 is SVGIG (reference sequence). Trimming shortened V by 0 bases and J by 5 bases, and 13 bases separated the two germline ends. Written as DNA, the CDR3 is TGTGCCTGGAGTGTCAAGGGAACGGGGACTGAAGCTTTCTTT. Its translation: CAWSVKGTGTEAFF.

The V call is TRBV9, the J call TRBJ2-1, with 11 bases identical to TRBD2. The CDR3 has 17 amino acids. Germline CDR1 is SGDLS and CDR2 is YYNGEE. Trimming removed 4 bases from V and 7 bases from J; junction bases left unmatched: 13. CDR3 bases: TGTGCCAGCAGCATCCGGACTAGCGGGCCACCGGGGAATGAGCAGTTCTTC. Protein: CASSIRTSGPPGNEQFF.

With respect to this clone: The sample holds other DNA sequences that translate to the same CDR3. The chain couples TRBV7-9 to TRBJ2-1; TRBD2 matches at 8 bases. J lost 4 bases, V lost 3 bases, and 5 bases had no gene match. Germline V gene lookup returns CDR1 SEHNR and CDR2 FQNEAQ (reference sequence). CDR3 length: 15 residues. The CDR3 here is CASSFLAGTYNEQFF. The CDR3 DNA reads TGTGCCAGCAGCTTCTTAGCGGGAACTTACAATGAGCAGTTCTTC.

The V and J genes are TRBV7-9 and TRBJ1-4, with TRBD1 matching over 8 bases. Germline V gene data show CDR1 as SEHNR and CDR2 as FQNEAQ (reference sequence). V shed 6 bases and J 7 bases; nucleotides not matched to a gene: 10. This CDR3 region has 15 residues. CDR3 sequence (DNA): TGTGCCAGCAGTGAGGCAGGGGGCTGGGGTGAAAAACTGTTTTTT. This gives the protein CASSEAGGWGEKLFF.

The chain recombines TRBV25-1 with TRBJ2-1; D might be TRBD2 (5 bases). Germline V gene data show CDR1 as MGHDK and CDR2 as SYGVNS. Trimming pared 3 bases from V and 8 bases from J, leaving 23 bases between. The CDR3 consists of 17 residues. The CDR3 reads CASSDRTIETLSDEQFF. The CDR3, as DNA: TGTGCCAGCAGTGATAGGACGATCGAGACGCTTAGCGATGAGCAGTTCTTC.

As DNA, the CDR3 is TGTGCCAGCAGTGCCGGGGGACTGAACACTGAAGCTTTCTTT. It yields the protein CASSAGGLNTEAFF. The chain uses TRBV2 and TRBJ1-1; maybe TRBD1 (5 bases). The V and J ends lost 4 bases and 0 bases respectively, with 9 bases between them. Germline CDR1 is SNHLY and CDR2 is FYNNEI. This CDR3 region has 14 residues.

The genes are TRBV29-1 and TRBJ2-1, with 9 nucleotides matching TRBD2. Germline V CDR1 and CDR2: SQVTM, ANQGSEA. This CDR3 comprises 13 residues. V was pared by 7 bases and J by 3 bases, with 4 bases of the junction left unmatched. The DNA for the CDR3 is TGCAGCGGCAGCGGGAGGCTCTACAATGAGCAGTTCTTC. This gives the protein CSGSGRLYNEQFF.

The CDR3 DNA reads TGTGCCAGCAGACCCACGGGCGGGGTATTCAATCAGCCCCAGCATTTT. This gives the protein CASRPTGGVFNQPQHF. J is TRBJ1-5 and V is TRBV7-2; D is unclear. With 6 bases removed from V and 3 bases from J, the gap between germline ends came to 18 bases. Germline loops: CDR1 SGHTA, CDR2 FQGNSA. The CDR3 extends over 16 amino acids.

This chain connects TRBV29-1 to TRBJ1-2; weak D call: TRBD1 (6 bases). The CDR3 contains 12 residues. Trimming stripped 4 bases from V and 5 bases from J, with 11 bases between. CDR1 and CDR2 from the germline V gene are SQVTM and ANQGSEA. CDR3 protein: CSVAPGVYGYTF. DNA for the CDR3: TGCAGCGTTGCCCCAGGGGTTTATGGCTACACCTTC. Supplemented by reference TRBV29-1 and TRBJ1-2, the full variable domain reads SAVISQKPSRDICQRGTSLTIQCQVDSQVTMMFWYRQQPGQSLTLIATANQGSEATYESGFVIDKFPISRPNLTFSTLTVSNMSPEDSSIYLCSVAPGVYGYTFGSGTRLTVV.

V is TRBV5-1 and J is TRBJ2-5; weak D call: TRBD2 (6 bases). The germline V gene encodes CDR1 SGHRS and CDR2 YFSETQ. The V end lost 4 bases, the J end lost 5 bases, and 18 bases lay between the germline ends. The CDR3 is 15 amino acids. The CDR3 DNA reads TGCGCCAGCAGCAACCCTAGCGCCCCCCCGGAGACCCAGTACTTC. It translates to CASSNPSAPPETQYF.

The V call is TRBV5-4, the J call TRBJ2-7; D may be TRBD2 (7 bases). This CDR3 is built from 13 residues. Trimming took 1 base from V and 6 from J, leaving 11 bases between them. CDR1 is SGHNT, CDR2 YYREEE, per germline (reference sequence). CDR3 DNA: TGTGCCAGCAGCTTGATGGGGGGGCTCGAGCAGTACTTC. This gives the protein CASSLMGGLEQYF.

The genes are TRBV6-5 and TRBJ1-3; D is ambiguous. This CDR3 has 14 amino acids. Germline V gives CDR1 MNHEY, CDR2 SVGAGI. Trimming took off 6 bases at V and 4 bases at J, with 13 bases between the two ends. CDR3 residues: CASRYDWEGNTIYF. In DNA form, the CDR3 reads TGTGCCAGCAGATACGACTGGGAGGGAAACACCATATATTTT.

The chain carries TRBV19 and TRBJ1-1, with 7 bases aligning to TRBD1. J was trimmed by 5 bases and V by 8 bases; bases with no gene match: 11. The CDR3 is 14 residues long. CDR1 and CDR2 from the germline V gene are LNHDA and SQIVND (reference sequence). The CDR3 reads CASFATGDQTEAFF. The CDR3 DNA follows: TGTGCCAGTTTTGCCACAGGGGATCAAACTGAAGCTTTCTTT.

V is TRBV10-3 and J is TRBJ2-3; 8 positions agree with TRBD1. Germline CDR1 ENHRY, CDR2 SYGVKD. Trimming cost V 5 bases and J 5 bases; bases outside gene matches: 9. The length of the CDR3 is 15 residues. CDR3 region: CAISNDRGPQDTQYF. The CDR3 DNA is TGTGCCATCAGTAATGACAGGGGCCCCCAAGATACGCAGTATTTT.

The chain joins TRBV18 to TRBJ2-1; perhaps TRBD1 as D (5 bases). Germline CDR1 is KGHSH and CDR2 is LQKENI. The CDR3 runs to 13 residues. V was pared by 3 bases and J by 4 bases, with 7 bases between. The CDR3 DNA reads TGTGCCAGCTCACCGGGGCAGTACAATGAGCAGTTCTTC. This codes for CASSPGQYNEQFF.

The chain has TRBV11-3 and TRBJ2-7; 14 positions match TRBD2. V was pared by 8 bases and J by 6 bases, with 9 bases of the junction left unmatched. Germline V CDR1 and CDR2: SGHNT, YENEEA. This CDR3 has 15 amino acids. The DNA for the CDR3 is TGTGCCAGCTCACGGACAGGACTAGCGGGAGGCGAGCAGTACTTC. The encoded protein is CASSRTGLAGGEQYF.

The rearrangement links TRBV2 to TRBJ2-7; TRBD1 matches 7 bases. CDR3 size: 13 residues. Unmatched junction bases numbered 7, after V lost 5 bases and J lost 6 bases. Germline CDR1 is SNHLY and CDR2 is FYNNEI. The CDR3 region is CASSIYRGSEQYF. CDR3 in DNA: TGTGCCAGCAGTATCTACAGGGGTAGCGAGCAGTACTTC.

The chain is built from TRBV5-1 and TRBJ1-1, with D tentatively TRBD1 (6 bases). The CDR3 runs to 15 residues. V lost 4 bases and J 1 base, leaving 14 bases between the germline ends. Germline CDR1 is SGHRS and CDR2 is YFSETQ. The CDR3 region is CASSPPKQGNTEAFF. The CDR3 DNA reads TGCGCCAGCAGCCCGCCCAAACAGGGGAACACTGAAGCTTTCTTT.

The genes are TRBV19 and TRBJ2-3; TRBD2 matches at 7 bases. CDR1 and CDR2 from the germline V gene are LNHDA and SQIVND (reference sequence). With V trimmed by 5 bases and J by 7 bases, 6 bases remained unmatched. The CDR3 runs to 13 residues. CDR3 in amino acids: CASSERDSYTQYF. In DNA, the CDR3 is TGTGCCAGTAGTGAGCGGGACTCCTATACGCAGTATTTT. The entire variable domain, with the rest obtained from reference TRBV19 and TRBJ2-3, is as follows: DGGITQSPKYLFRKEGQNVTLSCEQNLNHDAMYWYRQDPGQGLRLIYYSQIVNDFQKGDIAEGYSVSREKKESFPLTVTSAQKNPTAFYLCASSERDSYTQYFGPGTRLTVL.

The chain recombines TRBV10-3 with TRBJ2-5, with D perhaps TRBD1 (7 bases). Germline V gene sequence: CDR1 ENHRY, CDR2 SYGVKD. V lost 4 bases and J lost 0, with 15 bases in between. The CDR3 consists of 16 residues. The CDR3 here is CAISGGDSKYQETQYF. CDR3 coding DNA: TGTGCCATCAGTGGGGGGGACAGCAAGTACCAAGAGACCCAGTACTTC.

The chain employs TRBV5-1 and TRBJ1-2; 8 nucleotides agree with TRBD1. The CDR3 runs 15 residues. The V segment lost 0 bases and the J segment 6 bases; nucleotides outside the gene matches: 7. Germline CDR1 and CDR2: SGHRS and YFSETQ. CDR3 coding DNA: TGCGCCAGCAGCTTGGCCTTGGGACAGGACAATGGCTACACCTTC. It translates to CASSLALGQDNGYTF.

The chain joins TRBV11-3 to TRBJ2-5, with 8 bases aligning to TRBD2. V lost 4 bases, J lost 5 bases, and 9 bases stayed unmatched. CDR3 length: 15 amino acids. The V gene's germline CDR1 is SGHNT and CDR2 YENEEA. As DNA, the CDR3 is TGTGCCAGCAGCTCCATAGCGGGATGGAAGGAGACCCAGTACTTC. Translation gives CASSSIAGWKETQYF.

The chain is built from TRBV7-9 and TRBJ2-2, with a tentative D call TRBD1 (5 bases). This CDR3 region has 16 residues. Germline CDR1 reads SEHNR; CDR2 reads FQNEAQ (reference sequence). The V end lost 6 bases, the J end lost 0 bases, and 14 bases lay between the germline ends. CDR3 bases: TGTGCCAGCAGGCCAGGGCGGAGCGCGAACACCGGGGAGCTGTTTTTT. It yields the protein CASRPGRSANTGELFF. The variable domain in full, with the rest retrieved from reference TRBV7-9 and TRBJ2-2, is DTGVSQNPRHKITKRGQNVTFRCDPISEHNRLYWYRQTLGQGPEFLTYFQNEAQLEKSRLLSDRFSAERPKGSFSTLEIQRTEQGDSAMYLCASRPGRSANTGELFFGEGSRLTVL.

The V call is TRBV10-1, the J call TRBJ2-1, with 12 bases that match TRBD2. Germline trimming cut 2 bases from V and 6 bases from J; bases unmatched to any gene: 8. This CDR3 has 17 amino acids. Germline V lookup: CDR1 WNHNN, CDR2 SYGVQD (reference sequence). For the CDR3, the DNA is TGCGCCAGCAGTGAGGCGACTAGCGGGAGCTCATTCAATGAGCAGTTCTTC. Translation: CASSEATSGSSFNEQFF.

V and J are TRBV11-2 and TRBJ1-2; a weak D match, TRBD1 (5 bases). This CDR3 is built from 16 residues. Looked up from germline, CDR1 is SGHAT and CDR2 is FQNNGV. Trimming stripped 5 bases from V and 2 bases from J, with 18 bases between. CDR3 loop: CASSPQGGRTNYGYTF. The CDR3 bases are TGTGCCAGCAGCCCCCAGGGCGGGAGAACGAACTATGGCTACACCTTC.